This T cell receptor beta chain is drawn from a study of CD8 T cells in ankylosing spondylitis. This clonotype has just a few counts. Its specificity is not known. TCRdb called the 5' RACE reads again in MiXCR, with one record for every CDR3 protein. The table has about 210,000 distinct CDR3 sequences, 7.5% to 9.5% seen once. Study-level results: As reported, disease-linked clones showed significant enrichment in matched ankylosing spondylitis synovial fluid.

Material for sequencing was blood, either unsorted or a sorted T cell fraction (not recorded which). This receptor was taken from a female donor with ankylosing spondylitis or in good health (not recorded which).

The CDR3 sequence: CASSGMVQNTEAFF. As DNA, the CDR3 is TGTGCCAGCTCTGGTATGGTCCAGAACACTGAAGCTTTCTTT. This chain uses TRBV7-2 with TRBJ1-1; D gene uncertain. The germline V and J ends were trimmed by 8 bases and 1 base, with 14 bases remaining between them. This CDR3 has 14 residues. Germline CDR1 and CDR2: SGHTA and FQGNSA.